The 2 T cell receptor beta chains given below trace back to one sample, sequenced in a study of monozygotic twins with inflammatory bowel disease. TCRdb reprocessed the 5' RACE reads and keeps a single row for each CDR3 protein, giving no DNA. The sample has around 150,000 distinct CDR3 sequences, and its top ten clones hold 2.8%. Material: blood. These receptors all stem from a human donor with ulcerative colitis or Crohn's disease, or a healthy co-twin of an affected twin (not recorded which).

The rearrangement links TRBV7-3 to TRBJ1-6. There are 13 residues in the CDR3. Germline lookup yields CDR1 SGHTA and CDR2 FQGTGA. CDR3 protein: CASSSNRNSPLHF.

The chain combines TRBV27 with TRBJ2-7; no DNA is available, so the TRBD1 call from TCRdb remains unchecked. Germline loops: CDR1 MNHEY, CDR2 SMNVEV (reference sequence). This CDR3 spans 13 amino acids. The CDR3 sequence is CASSLGADYEQYF.